A single sample gave rise to the 10 T cell receptor beta chains below, sequenced in a study of human thymus T cells. Generated by immunoSEQ multiplex PCR, the TCRdb table keeps only in-frame clones and is missing some. This sample has about 43,000 clones, with roughly 94% found just once. Sequencing input: blood. These TCRs come from a girl less than two years old with a congenital heart defect but otherwise immunologically healthy.

J is TRBJ2-1 and V is TRBV28; tentatively, D is TRBD2 (6 bases). The CDR3 totals 11 residues. Germline-derived CDR1 and CDR2 are MDHEN and SYDVKM. Trimming stripped 3 bases from V and 13 bases from J, with 10 bases between. CDR3 sequence: CASSLGREQFF. The CDR3 DNA reads TGTGCCAGCAGTTTGGGGCGGGAACAGTTCTTC.

The chain is built from TRBV4-3 and TRBJ2-7; D is possibly TRBD2 (6 bases). The CDR3 totals 13 residues. V lost 4 bases and J 2 bases, leaving 9 bases between the germline ends. Germline V gene data show CDR1 as LGHNA and CDR2 as YSLEER. CDR3 nucleotides: TGCGCCAGCAGCCTGACTAGAACCTACGAGCAGTACTTC. Its translation is CASSLTRTYEQYF.

The chain employs TRBV12-2 and TRBJ2-1; the table gives TRBD2 as D, unverified against the DNA. TRBV12-2 is a known pseudogene. The CDR3 sequence is 16 residues long. The CDR3 spells CASRLAIRRERSEQFF. DNA of the CDR3: TGTGCAAGTCGCTTAGCAATCCGGCGGGAAAGGAGCGAGCAGTTCTTC.

V gene TRBV2 combines with J gene TRBJ2-2; 7 bases agree with TRBD1. CDR1 and CDR2 from the germline V gene are SNHLY and FYNNEI. The CDR3 runs to 15 residues. Losses at the gene ends were 6 bases for V and 0 bases for J; bases not matched to a gene: 4. The CDR3 spells CASSDDRANTGELFF. In nucleotides, the CDR3 is TGTGCCAGCAGCGATGACAGGGCGAACACCGGGGAGCTGTTTTTT.

The chain is built from TRBV5-4 and TRBJ2-7, with D possibly being TRBD1 (5 bases). V lost 1 base and J lost 5, with 7 bases in between. The CDR3 is 12 amino acids. Germline V gene lookup returns CDR1 SGHNT and CDR2 YYREEE (reference sequence). CDR3 region: CASSLRQNEQYF. For the CDR3, the DNA is TGTGCCAGCAGCTTGAGACAGAACGAGCAGTACTTC.

J is TRBJ2-1 and V is TRBV6-4, with D unclear. This CDR3 region has 15 residues. Per germline, CDR1 MRHNA and CDR2 SNTAGT. V shed 4 bases and J shed 6 bases, with 16 bases lying between them. The CDR3, as DNA: TGTGCCAGCAGTGCCGAACCTCTAGGTAGCAATGAGCAGTTCTTC. Encoded protein: CASSAEPLGSNEQFF.

This clone was counted once. The chain combines TRBV11-2 with TRBJ2-7; unclear D gene. V was cut by 2 bases and J by 6 bases, with 8 bases left in between. The CDR3 has 12 residues. Germline assignment: CDR1 SGHAT and CDR2 FQNNGV. CDR3 in DNA: TGTGCCAGCAGCTTACACCATCGCGAGCAGTACTTC. It encodes CASSLHHREQYF. Variable domain in full (rest from reference TRBV11-2 and TRBJ2-7): EAGVAQSPRYKIIEKRQSVAFWCNPISGHATLYWYQQILGQGPKLLIQFQNNGVVDDSQLPKDRFSAERLKGVDSTLKIQPAKLEDSAVYLCASSLHHREQYFGPGTRLTVT.

This clone appeared once. The J gene is TRBJ2-1, the V gene TRBV7-9; D is uncertain. V was clipped by 5 bases and J by 4 bases, with 6 bases between them. The CDR3 extends over 12 amino acids. Looked up from germline, CDR1 is SEHNR and CDR2 is FQNEAQ (reference sequence). CDR3 sequence: CASSPVYNEQFF. The CDR3 DNA follows: TGTGCCAGCAGCCCAGTTTACAATGAGCAGTTCTTC.

The chain is built from TRBV2 and TRBJ1-4, with D maybe TRBD1 (5 bases). The germline gives CDR1 SNHLY, CDR2 FYNNEI. Trimming took off 6 bases at V and 8 bases at J, with 13 bases between the two ends. This CDR3 comprises 13 residues. Here the CDR3 DNA reads TGTGCCAGCAGGGGGACCTTTTGGGAAAAACTGTTTTTT. This gives the protein CASRGTFWEKLFF.

The count of this clone is one. The chain couples TRBV7-9 to TRBJ2-3; 11 bases agree with TRBD1. This CDR3 comprises 15 residues. Germline CDR1 reads SEHNR; CDR2 reads FQNEAQ (reference sequence). The J segment lost 4 bases and the V segment lost 1 base, leaving 1 base of the junction unmatched. The CDR3 DNA is TGTGCCAGCAGCTTAGGGACAGGGGGCCCAGATACGCAGTATTTT. The encoded protein is CASSLGTGGPDTQYF.